This TCR beta chain was sequenced in a study of untreated major depressive disorder. The study's findings and limits: CD4+ T cells from depressed patients used TRBV05-01 (Vbeta 5.1) more often than controls.

With respect to this clone: Its antigen is currently unknown.

Germline CDR1 and CDR2: SNHLY and FYNNEI. The CDR3 totals 18 residues. V dropped 5 bases and J dropped 0; count of bases not matched to a gene: 15. The assay was immunoSEQ multiplex PCR, and TCRdb's table has in-frame clones only and misses some. This sample yields 23,000 or so clones, of which 90% to 95% are seen a single time; roughly 0.72% belongs to the top ten. The TCR sequence derives from a woman aged 30 to 39 with major depressive disorder. This sequence joins TRBV2 and TRBJ1-1; 7 nucleotides match TRBD1. The sequenced sample consisted of CD4+ T cells from PBMCs. CDR3 in amino acids: CASSRQGGLIALNTEAFF. CDR3 DNA: TGTGCCAGCAGTCGGCAGGGGGGGCTTATAGCTTTGAACACTGAAGCTTTCTTT.